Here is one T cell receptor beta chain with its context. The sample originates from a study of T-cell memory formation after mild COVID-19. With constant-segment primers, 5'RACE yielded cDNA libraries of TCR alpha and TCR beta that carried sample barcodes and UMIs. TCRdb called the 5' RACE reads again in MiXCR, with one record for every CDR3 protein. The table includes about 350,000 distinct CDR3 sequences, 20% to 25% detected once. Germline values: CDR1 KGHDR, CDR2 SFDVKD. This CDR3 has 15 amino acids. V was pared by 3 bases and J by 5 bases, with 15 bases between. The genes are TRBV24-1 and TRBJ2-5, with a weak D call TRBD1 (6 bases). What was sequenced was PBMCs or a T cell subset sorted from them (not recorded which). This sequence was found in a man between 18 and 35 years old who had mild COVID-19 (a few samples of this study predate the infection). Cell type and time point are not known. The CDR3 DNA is TGTGCCACCAGTGATCCCAGGGGCTCTTCGGAGACCCAGTACTTC. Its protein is CATSDPRGSSETQYF.